This paragraph reports one TCR beta chain. The sample comes from a study of memory CD4+ T cells and cytomegalovirus serostatus. The V gene lost 6 bases and the J gene lost 7 bases, with 19 bases spanning the gap. The CDR3 length is 14 residues. Germline V lookup: CDR1 MDHEN, CDR2 SYDVKM. Single viable CD3+CD4+CD8-CD45RO+ cells were sorted as the memory CD4+ T cells. Measured with immunoSEQ multiplex PCR; TCRdb has only the in-frame clones, and not every one. The sample lists approximately 60,000 clones; around three quarters were seen once. This chain uses TRBV28 with TRBJ2-7; D is perhaps TRBD1 (7 bases). The sequenced material came from memory CD4+ T cells from blood. The source of this sequence is an adult in good health and CMV-seropositive. The CDR3 spells CASSQVQGGGEQYF. In nucleotides, the CDR3 is TGTGCCAGCAGCCAGGTTCAGGGGGGCGGGGAGCAGTACTTC.